This T cell receptor (beta chain) derives from a study of CXCR3-negative and CXCR3-positive naive CD8 T cells. Overall study: Per library, roughly 1.6 +/- 0.3 million reads; roughly 130 million TRB reads overall.

This CDR3 comprises 11 residues. Germline V gene sequence: CDR1 SQVTM, CDR2 ANQGSEA. Libraries were UMI-labeled 5' RACE TRB cDNA. TCRdb processed the 5' RACE reads again and assigns one entry to each CDR3 protein, with no DNA. The table lists about 120,000 distinct CDR3 sequences. Per CD8+ T cell subset, triplicate sorts of some 280,000 cells each were done. CD45RO-CCR7+CD27+CD95- marked naive CD8+ T cells. Sequenced input: naive CXCR3- CD8+ T cells from blood. Documented subset: CD45RO-CCR7+CD27+CD95- naive CD8+ T cells lacking CXCR3 (TNR3-). The receptor was derived from a human donor in good health. Some clones in this sample may be carry-over from other donors' samples. The rearrangement joins TRBV29-1 to TRBJ2-7; TCRdb reports TRBD1, a call that lacks DNA to check it against. The CDR3 sequence: CSVEVQGEQYF.